This T cell receptor beta chain was identified during a study of technical replicates of blood from a handful of donors (dated by TCRdb to the late 2010s). Library preparation was by the immunoSEQ multiplex PCR assay. Sourced from immuneACCESS, this table was stored by TCRdb with only in-frame sequences that have V and J called. A share of the clones is absent; for the studies checked, an unresolved V gene accounts for under half, and the remainder has no known explanation. Present in this sample are roughly 60,000 clones, 80% to 95% of which were seen just once. The ten largest clones take up 3.5% to 5% of the sample. Turning to this clone: Its antigen has not been determined. No base quality values were provided; no much bigger clone lies one nucleotide off.

The germline V gene yields SGDLS for CDR1 and YYNGEE for CDR2. The junction carries 21 bases between V and J, which are trimmed by 4 bases and 4 bases respectively. The CDR3 numbers 16 residues from cysteine through phenylalanine. Only the CDR3 portion is preserved as DNA: 48 bases, with reading frame beginning at the first base. What was sequenced was PBMCs. This chain is built from TRBV9 and TRBJ2-7; a weak D assignment points to TRBD2 (6 bases agree). The receptor comes from a human donor in good health. Some clones in this sample may be carry-over from other donors' samples. The CDR3 in this case is CASSPRLEGLHYEQYF. The DNA sequence is as follows: TGTGCCAGCAGCCCACGTTTGGAGGGGCTCCATTACGAGCAGTACTTC. The entire variable domain, with the stretches around the CDR3 drawn from the reference TRBV9 and TRBJ2-7 proteins, is DSGVTQTPKHLITATGQRVTLRCSPRSGDLSVYWYQQSLDQGLQFLIQYYNGEERAKGNILERFSAQQFPDLHSELNLSSLELGDSALYFCASSPRLEGLHYEQYFGPGTRLTVT.